This is a list of T cell receptor beta chains from one sample in a study of neoadjuvant nivolumab and ipilimumab in lung cancer. Assay: immunoSEQ multiplex PCR; the TCRdb copy retains only in-frame clones and omits some. This sample has 9,000 to 10,000 clones; around 85% occur once, and the top ten carry about 3%. The material was peripheral blood, obtained before neoadjuvant nivolumab, alone or with ipilimumab. All receptors come from an adult with non-small cell lung cancer. The CDR3 runs from the conserved cysteine through the conserved F or W. The D gene is left open where the match is weak. Rows may omit the clone size; those that give it use once, few, many or a size class.

TRBJ1-1 | - | TRBV9 | - | CASSVGVGKNTEAFF | TGTGCCAGCAGCGTAGGGGTAGGAAAGAACACTGAAGCTTTCTTT
TRBJ1-5 | once | TRBV28 | - | CASSLTQPQHF | TGTGCCAGCAGTTTAACCCAGCCCCAGCATTTT
TRBJ2-1 | few | TRBV4-1 | TRBD2 | CASSHERREGDEQFF | TGCGCCAGCAGCCACGAGCGGCGGGAGGGCGATGAGCAGTTCTTC
TRBJ2-1 | - | TRBV18 | - | CASSPRTLGNNEQFF | TGTGCCAGCTCACCCAGGACTTTGGGAAACAATGAGCAGTTCTTC
TRBJ2-7 | - | TRBV2 | TRBD2 | CASHTSGNSYEQYF | TGTGCCAGCCACACTAGCGGGAATTCCTACGAGCAGTACTTC
TRBJ2-2 | - | TRBV28 | - | CASSILAGGGELFF | TGTGCCAGCAGTATCCTAGCCGGCGGCGGGGAGCTGTTTTTT
TRBJ2-3 | few | TRBV7-8 | TRBD1 | CASSLRGTVTQYF | TGTGCCAGCAGCCTGAGGGGGACAGTTACGCAGTATTTT
TRBJ2-5 | few | TRBV5-1 | - | CASRRVVGETQYF | TGCGCCAGCAGGCGGGTGGTCGGGGAGACCCAGTACTTC
TRBJ2-1 | once | TRBV7-2 | - | CASSLGRKGVRGFF | TGTGCCAGCAGCTTAGGTAGGAAGGGGGTACGAGGGTTCTTC
TRBJ2-5 | - | TRBV6-5 | TRBD1 | CASSYRQGDGETQYF | TGTGCCAGCAGTTATCGACAGGGTGATGGGGAGACCCAGTACTTC
TRBJ1-5 | - | TRBV28 | TRBD1 | CASTWDRPGQPQHF | TGTGCCAGCACCTGGGACAGGCCGGGCCAGCCCCAGCATTTT
TRBJ2-1 | - | TRBV19 | TRBD1 | CASSPTGGYNEQFF | TGTGCCAGTAGTCCTACAGGGGGGTACAATGAGCAGTTCTTC
TRBJ2-7 | - | TRBV5-1 | TRBD2 | CASSPRLAGNSYEQYF | TGCGCCAGCAGCCCCCGGCTAGCGGGCAACTCCTACGAGCAGTACTTC
TRBJ2-7 | - | TRBV27 | TRBD2 | CASRTSGSNTYEQYF | TGTGCCAGCAGGACTAGCGGTTCAAACACCTACGAGCAGTACTTC
TRBJ2-1 | once | TRBV13 | - | CASSSSRGNEQFF | TGTGCCAGCAGCTCAAGTAGGGGCAATGAGCAGTTCTTC
TRBJ2-3 | - | TRBV15 | - | CATQNRLADTQYF | TGTGCCACCCAGAACAGGTTAGCAGATACGCAGTATTTT
TRBJ2-7 | - | TRBV19 | - | CASSAGGGTYEQYF | TGTGCCAGTAGTGCCGGTGGGGGGACCTACGAGCAGTACTTC
TRBJ2-1 | - | TRBV28 | TRBD1 | CATSGTGVSYNEQFF | TGTGCCACCTCCGGGACAGGGGTTTCCTACAATGAGCAGTTCTTC
TRBJ2-3 | - | TRBV9 | TRBD2 | CASSVGLRSGRAGDTQYF | TGTGCCAGCAGCGTTGGCCTCAGGAGCGGGAGGGCGGGAGATACGCAGTATTTT
TRBJ2-5 | - | TRBV7-8 | TRBD1 | CASSLNLGQGPQETQYF | TGTGCCAGCAGCTTAAACTTGGGACAGGGTCCCCAAGAGACCCAGTACTTC
TRBJ2-3 | - | TRBV7-9 | TRBD1 | CASSLVQGAQGDTQYF | TGTGCCAGCAGCTTAGTGCAGGGGGCGCAGGGAGATACGCAGTATTTT
TRBJ1-5 | - | TRBV4-1 | - | CASSQAFAGGQPQHF | TGCGCCAGCAGCCAAGCGTTCGCAGGTGGTCAGCCCCAGCATTTT
TRBJ2-3 | - | TRBV29-1 | - | CSADLAADTQYF | TGCAGCGCTGATTTAGCAGCGGATACGCAGTATTTT
TRBJ2-5 | - | TRBV19 | TRBD1 | CASSDRGIETQYF | TGTGCCAGCTCGGACAGGGGGATAGAGACCCAGTACTTC
TRBJ1-1 | - | TRBV28 | TRBD1 | CASILGTVNTEAFF | TGTGCCAGCATTCTTGGGACAGTTAACACTGAAGCTTTCTTT
TRBJ2-6 | - | TRBV5-8 | TRBD1 | CASSPGTANSGANVLTF | TGTGCCAGCAGCCCCGGGACAGCTAACTCTGGGGCCAACGTCCTGACTTTC
TRBJ2-3 | - | TRBV9 | - | CASSGEGNTDTQYF | TGTGCCAGCAGCGGAGAAGGTAACACAGATACGCAGTATTTT
TRBJ2-5 | - | TRBV5-1 | TRBD2 | CASSLGREGETQYF | TGCGCCAGCAGCTTGGGCAGGGAGGGAGAGACCCAGTACTTC
TRBJ2-6 | - | TRBV2 | - | CARGNGANVLTF | TGTGCTCGGGGTAATGGGGCCAACGTCCTGACTTTC
TRBJ2-4 | - | TRBV9 | - | CASSVGGNDFIQYF | TGTGCCAGCAGCGTAGGAGGAAATGACTTCATTCAGTACTTC
TRBJ2-1 | - | TRBV27 | TRBD2 | CASSLSGGDEQFF | TGTGCCAGCAGTTTATCGGGAGGGGATGAGCAGTTCTTC
TRBJ1-1 | - | TRBV9 | - | CASSRGQTRLGAFF | TGTGCCAGCAGCCGAGGACAGACTCGGTTAGGAGCTTTCTTT
TRBJ2-7 | - | TRBV15 | - | CATSRFREIEQYF | TGTGCCACCAGCAGATTTAGGGAAATCGAGCAGTACTTC
TRBJ2-7 | - | TRBV19 | - | CASSIKAERYEQYF | TGTGCCAGTAGTATAAAGGCAGAAAGATACGAGCAGTACTTC
TRBJ2-2 | - | TRBV15 | TRBD2 | CATSRDASGPTGELFF | TGTGCCACCAGCAGAGATGCTAGCGGGCCGACCGGGGAGCTGTTTTTT
TRBJ1-2 | - | TRBV10-3 | TRBD1 | CAISEWGTGEDGYTF | TGTGCCATCAGTGAGTGGGGAACAGGGGAGGATGGCTACACCTTC
TRBJ2-3 | - | TRBV11-1 | - | CASSLPRAGKDTQYF | TGTGCCAGCAGCCTCCCCCGAGCGGGTAAAGATACGCAGTATTTT
TRBJ2-4 | - | TRBV6-5 | - | CASSYGDRYPQYF | TGTGCCAGCAGTTACGGAGACAGATATCCCCAGTACTTC
TRBJ2-4 | - | TRBV5-8 | - | CASSFATGGLGNIQYF | TGTGCCAGCAGCTTCGCGACAGGCGGCCTGGGGAACATTCAGTACTTC
TRBJ1-4 | - | TRBV19 | - | CATSGLIYEKLFF | TGTGCCACCTCGGGACTGATCTATGAAAAACTGTTTTTT
TRBJ1-4 | - | TRBV29-1 | - | CSVSRQEAGEKLFF | TGCAGCGTTTCCCGACAGGAGGCAGGGGAAAAACTGTTTTTT
TRBJ1-1 | - | TRBV2 | - | CASSEASGAFF | TGTGCCAGCAGTGAGGCGTCGGGGGCTTTCTTT
TRBJ1-2 | few | TRBV10-3 | TRBD1 | CAISAPTGGGYTF | TGTGCCATCAGTGCCCCGACAGGGGGTGGCTACACCTTC
TRBJ2-5 | - | TRBV6-6 | - | CASSYLAGQQQTQYF | TGTGCCAGCAGTTACTTAGCGGGACAGCAGCAGACCCAGTACTTC
TRBJ1-1 | - | TRBV19 | TRBD1 | CASSPQGQGAEAFF | TGTGCCAGTAGTCCTCAGGGACAGGGGGCTGAAGCTTTCTTT
TRBJ2-7 | - | TRBV27 | - | CASSKRGIGTYEQYF | TGTGCCAGCAGTAAAAGAGGGATTGGCACATACGAGCAGTACTTC
TRBJ2-2 | - | TRBV7-9 | - | CASSLHLGGNTGELFF | TGTGCCAGCAGCTTGCACTTAGGCGGGAACACCGGGGAGCTGTTTTTT
TRBJ1-1 | - | TRBV7-9 | TRBD1 | CASSSDRGVAFF | TGTGCCAGCAGCTCCGACAGGGGGGTAGCTTTCTTT
TRBJ1-4 | few | TRBV20-1 | TRBD1 | CSAQGTEKLFF | TGCAGTGCACAGGGGACCGAAAAACTGTTTTTT
TRBJ1-3 | - | TRBV28 | TRBD1 | CASSLTGAGNTIYF | TGTGCCAGCAGTTTGACAGGGGCAGGAAACACCATATATTTT
TRBJ2-7 | - | TRBV10-2 | - | CASSDAGRWNEQYF | TGCGCCAGCAGTGACGCAGGGCGGTGGAACGAGCAGTACTTC
TRBJ1-5 | - | TRBV10-2 | - | CASSDRWGAQNQPQHF | TGCGCCAGCAGTGATCGTTGGGGGGCCCAGAATCAGCCCCAGCATTTT
TRBJ2-1 | - | TRBV14 | TRBD1 | CASSQDQVFWVPGQGAYNEQFF | TGTGCCAGCAGCCAAGATCAAGTATTCTGGGTCCCGGGACAGGGGGCCTACAATGAGCAGTTCTTC
TRBJ2-7 | few | TRBV2 | TRBD2 | CASSEVLADRGEQYF | TGTGCCAGCAGTGAGGTTCTAGCGGACCGTGGGGAGCAGTACTTC
TRBJ2-1 | - | TRBV5-1 | TRBD2 | CASSIPSGRTSWSYNEQFF | TGCGCCAGCAGCATCCCTAGCGGGAGGACCTCTTGGTCCTACAATGAGCAGTTCTTC
TRBJ2-7 | - | TRBV7-9 | - | CASSPGQGIDEQYF | TGTGCCAGCAGCCCAGGGCAGGGGATCGACGAGCAGTACTTC
TRBJ2-7 | - | TRBV11-2 | - | CASSPGTSYSYEQYF | TGTGCCAGCAGCCCCGGGACTTCCTACTCCTACGAGCAGTACTTC
TRBJ2-4 | - | TRBV7-8 | TRBD2 | CASSLTSGRAENIQYF | TGTGCCAGCAGCCTTACTAGCGGGAGGGCCGAAAACATTCAGTACTTC
TRBJ1-2 | - | TRBV28 | - | CASSPMTYGYTF | TGTGCCAGCTCCCCTATGACCTATGGCTACACCTTC